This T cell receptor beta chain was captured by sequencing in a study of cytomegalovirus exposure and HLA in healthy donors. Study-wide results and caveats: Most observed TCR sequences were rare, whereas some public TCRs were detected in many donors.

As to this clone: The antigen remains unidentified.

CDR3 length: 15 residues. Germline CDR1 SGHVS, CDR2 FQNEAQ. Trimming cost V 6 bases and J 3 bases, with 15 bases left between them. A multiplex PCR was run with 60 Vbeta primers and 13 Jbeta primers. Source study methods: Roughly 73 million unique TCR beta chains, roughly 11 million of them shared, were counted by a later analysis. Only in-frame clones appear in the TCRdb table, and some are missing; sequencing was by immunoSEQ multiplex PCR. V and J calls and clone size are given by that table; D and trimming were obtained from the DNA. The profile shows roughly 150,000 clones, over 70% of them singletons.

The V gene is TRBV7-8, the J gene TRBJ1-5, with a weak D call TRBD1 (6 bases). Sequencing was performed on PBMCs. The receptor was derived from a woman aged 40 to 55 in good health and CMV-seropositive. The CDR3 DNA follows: TGTGCCAGCAGTCTAACTCAGGGGTTCAATCAGCCCCAGCATTTT. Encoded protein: CASSLTQGFNQPQHF.